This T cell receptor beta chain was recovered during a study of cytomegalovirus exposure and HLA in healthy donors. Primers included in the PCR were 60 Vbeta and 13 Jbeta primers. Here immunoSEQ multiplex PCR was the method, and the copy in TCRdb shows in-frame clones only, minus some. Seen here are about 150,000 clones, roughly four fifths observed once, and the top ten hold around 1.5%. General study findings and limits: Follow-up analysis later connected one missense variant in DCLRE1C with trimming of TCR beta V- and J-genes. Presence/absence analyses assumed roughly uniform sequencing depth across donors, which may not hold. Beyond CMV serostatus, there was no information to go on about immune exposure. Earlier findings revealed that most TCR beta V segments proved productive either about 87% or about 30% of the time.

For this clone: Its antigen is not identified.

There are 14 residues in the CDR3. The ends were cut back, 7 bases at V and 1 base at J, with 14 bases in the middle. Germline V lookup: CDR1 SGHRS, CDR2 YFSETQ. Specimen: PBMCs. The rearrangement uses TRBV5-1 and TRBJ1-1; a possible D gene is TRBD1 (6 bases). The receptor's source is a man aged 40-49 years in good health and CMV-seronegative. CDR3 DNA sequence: TGCGCCAGCTGCGACGGGACAAAGAACACTGAAGCTTTCTTT. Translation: CASCDGTKNTEAFF. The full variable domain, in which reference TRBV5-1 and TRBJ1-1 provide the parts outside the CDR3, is KAGVTQTPRYLIKTRGQQVTLSCSPISGHRSVSWYQQTPGQGLQFLFEYFSETQRNKGNFPGRFSGRQFSNSRSEMNVSTLELGDSALYLCASCDGTKNTEAFFGQGTRLTVV.